This TCR beta chain was identified during a study of shared clonotypes between healthy human individuals. Sequenced by immunoSEQ multiplex PCR; TCRdb stores in-frame clones only, minus some. This sample has some 700,000 clones; 90% occur once, and the top ten carry less than 40%. Those who donated were healthy HIV-negative adults, with no recent acute infections or vaccinations reported. Germline CDR1 is SGDLS and CDR2 is YYNGEE. This CDR3 region has 17 residues. V lost 0 bases and J 3 bases, leaving 16 bases between the germline ends. Material: memory CD8+ T cells from PBMCs. Subset indicated: CD45RO+ cells pooled with CCR7-negative TemRA cells. This receptor was obtained from a man younger than 35 in good health. Some clones in this sample may be carry-over from other donors' samples. The V gene is TRBV9, the J gene TRBJ2-1, with D possibly called TRBD1 or TRBD2 (6 bases each). The CDR3 bases are TGTGCCAGCAGCGTAGGCGTGGGGGGCCTCATCTACAATGAGCAGTTCTTC. Amino acids: CASSVGVGGLIYNEQFF.